This record looks at one TCR beta chain sequence and its context. The antigen remains undetermined. The identical CDR3 is also encoded by other nucleotide sequences in the sample. Documented time point: late/post reinfection, 12 to 24 weeks after detection. Sorted cells were sequenced directly ex vivo without any in vitro expansion. Control naive CD8 T cells came from a couple of donors at all three reinfection time points. Using immunoSEQ multiplex PCR, the repertoire was profiled, and TCRdb retains in-frame clones only, with some absent. The sample records around 45,000 clones, 75% to 90% being singletons. This specimen belongs to a study of memory CD8 T cells in hepatitis C reinfection. Study context: Between 12 and 24 weeks after reinfection detection, late samples were drawn.

Study findings and constraints: Only 4 or 5 donors prevented definitive conclusions about public clonotypes.

The sample consisted of naive CD8+ T cells sorted from blood. The TCR sequence derives from a man aged 18 to 30 with hepatitis C virus infection.

CDR3 DNA: TGTGCCAGCAGCCAAGATCTATACACCGGGGAGCTGTTTTTT. Translated, it gives CASSQDLYTGELFF. This chain links TRBV4-2 with TRBJ2-2; D not resolved. Germline-derived CDR1 and CDR2 are LGHNA and YNFKEQ. V lost 0 bases and J lost 3, with 5 bases in between. The CDR3 consists of 14 residues.